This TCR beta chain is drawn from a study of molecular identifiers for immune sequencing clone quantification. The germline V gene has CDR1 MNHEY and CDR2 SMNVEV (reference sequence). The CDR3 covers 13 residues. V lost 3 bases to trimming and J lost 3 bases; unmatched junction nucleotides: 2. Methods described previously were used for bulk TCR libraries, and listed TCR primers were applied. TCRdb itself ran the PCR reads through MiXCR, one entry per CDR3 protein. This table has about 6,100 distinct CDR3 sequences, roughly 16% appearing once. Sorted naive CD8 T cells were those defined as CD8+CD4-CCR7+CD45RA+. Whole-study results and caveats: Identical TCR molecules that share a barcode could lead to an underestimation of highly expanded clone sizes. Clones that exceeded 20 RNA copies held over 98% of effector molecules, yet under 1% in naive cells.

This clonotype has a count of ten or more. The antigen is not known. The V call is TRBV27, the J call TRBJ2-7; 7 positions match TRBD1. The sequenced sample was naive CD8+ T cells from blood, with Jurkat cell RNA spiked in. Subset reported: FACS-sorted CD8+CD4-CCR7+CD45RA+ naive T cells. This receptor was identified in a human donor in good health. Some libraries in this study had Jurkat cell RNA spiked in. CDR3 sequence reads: CASSLGQNYEQYF. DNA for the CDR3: TGTGCCAGCAGTTTGGGACAGAACTACGAGCAGTACTTC.